These T cell receptor beta chains were read from a single sample in a study of spatial heterogeneity in lung cancer. TCRdb re-called the 5' RACE reads with MiXCR, one entry per CDR3 protein. The data contain 39,000 or so distinct CDR3 sequences, around 7.5% of them seen just once; the ten biggest clones take up under 30%. The sequencing used PBMCs, collected at surgery. The receptors originated from a male donor with early-stage non-small cell lung cancer. Both conserved end residues are part of each CDR3. D genes are given only for firm matches. Only part of the rows carry a size: once, few, many, or a class if the clone is expanded.

J	D	size	V	CDR3	DNA
TRBJ1-2	NA	NA	TRBV27	CASRPLGGHGYTF	TGTGCCAGCAGACCCTTGGGCGGCCATGGCTACACCTTC
TRBJ2-7	NA	few	TRBV4-1	CASSPDRTVSYEQYF	TGCGCCAGCAGCCCCGACAGGACAGTCTCCTACGAGCAGTACTTC
TRBJ2-7	TRBD1	many	TRBV6-2/TRBV6-3	CASSYSGTVKTDF	TGTGCCAGCAGTTACTCTGGGACAGTCAAAACAGACTTC
TRBJ2-1	TRBD2	NA	TRBV12-3/TRBV12-4	CASTGGTSVYEQFF	TGTGCCAGCACCGGGGGGACTAGCGTCTATGAGCAGTTCTTC
TRBJ2-1	TRBD2	medium-sized	TRBV7-9	CASSSPRLAGGGFF	TGTGCCAGCAGCTCTCCCAGGCTAGCGGGAGGAGGGTTCTTC
TRBJ1-5	NA	NA	TRBV13	CASSLNGVGSNQPQHF	TGTGCCAGCAGCTTAAATGGAGTGGGGAGCAATCAGCCCCAGCATTTT
TRBJ2-1	TRBD2	NA	TRBV24-1	CATSETSGEYNEQFF	TGTGCCACCAGTGAGACTAGCGGGGAGTACAATGAGCAGTTCTTC
TRBJ2-5	NA	NA	TRBV24-1	CATSDLNPVQETQYF	TGTGCCACCAGTGATTTGAACCCAGTTCAAGAGACCCAGTACTTC
TRBJ1-1	NA	many	TRBV7-2	CASSSPMTGNTEAFF	TGTGCCAGCAGCTCTCCTATGACAGGGAACACTGAAGCTTTCTTT
TRBJ2-5	NA	few	TRBV12-3/TRBV12-4	CASSPPGLQETQYF	TGTGCCAGCTCTCCACCGGGCCTACAAGAGACCCAGTACTTC
TRBJ2-1	TRBD2	NA	TRBV14	CASTRLKGRELYNEQFF	TGTGCCAGCACCCGCCTAAAAGGGCGGGAGCTCTACAATGAGCAGTTCTTC
TRBJ2-1	NA	many	TRBV7-6	CASSSEGGRSSNEQFF	TGTGCCAGCAGCTCAGAAGGGGGGCGGTCCAGCAATGAGCAGTTCTTC
TRBJ1-1	NA	many	TRBV14	CASSPALWNTEAFF	TGTGCCAGCAGCCCAGCCCTCTGGAACACTGAAGCTTTCTTT
TRBJ1-1	TRBD1	NA	TRBV27	CASSPTGVTEAFF	TGTGCCAGCAGTCCTACAGGGGTCACTGAAGCTTTCTTT
TRBJ1-2	NA	many	TRBV12-3/TRBV12-4	CASSFINYGYTF	TGTGCCAGCAGTTTTATTAACTATGGCTACACCTTC
TRBJ1-5	NA	many	TRBV12-3/TRBV12-4	CASSSYSNQPQHF	TGTGCCAGCAGTTCCTATAGCAATCAGCCCCAGCATTTT
TRBJ2-7	TRBD1	many	TRBV11-2	CASSLANRGTHEQYF	TGTGCCAGCAGCTTAGCAAACAGGGGAACACACGAGCAGTACTTC
TRBJ2-1	TRBD2	NA	TRBV20-1	CSARYSGITYNEQFF	TGCAGTGCTAGGTATAGCGGGATTACTTACAATGAGCAGTTCTTC
TRBJ2-4	NA	few	TRBV18	CASSPPGNGIKNIQYF	TGTGCCAGCTCACCACCGGGCAACGGGATCAAAAACATTCAGTACTTC
TRBJ2-3	NA	many	TRBV29-1	CSVARDTSSTDTQYF	TGCAGCGTCGCTCGGGACACCTCTAGCACAGATACGCAGTATTTT
TRBJ2-6	NA	many	TRBV7-2	CASSLDSGANVLTF	TGTGCCAGCAGCTTAGACTCTGGGGCCAACGTCCTGACTTTC
TRBJ2-1	NA	many	TRBV7-9	CAGHSGGLNEQFF	TGTGCCGGCCATTCAGGAGGTCTCAATGAGCAGTTCTTC
TRBJ2-7	TRBD2	many	TRBV20-1	CSVLAGADYEQYF	TGCAGTGTCCTAGCGGGGGCGGACTACGAGCAGTACTTC
TRBJ1-6	NA	many	TRBV28	CASKVDSGMSSPLHF	TGTGCCAGCAAGGTCGACAGTGGTATGTCTTCACCCCTCCACTTT
TRBJ2-3	TRBD2	NA	TRBV12-3/TRBV12-4	CASLPLGGGSTDTQYF	TGTGCCAGCCTCCCCCTGGGGGGGGGATCCACAGATACGCAGTATTTT
TRBJ2-3	NA	many	TRBV5-6	CASSLERGSTDTQYF	TGTGCCAGCAGCTTGGAAAGGGGCAGCACAGATACGCAGTATTTT
TRBJ2-4	NA	few	TRBV6-1	CASSGAGTDIQYF	TGTGCCAGCAGTGGAGCAGGGACGGACATTCAGTACTTC
TRBJ2-3	TRBD2	NA	TRBV20-1	CSARSRLAGTDTQYF	TGCAGTGCTAGATCAAGGCTAGCGGGCACAGATACGCAGTATTTT
TRBJ1-1	NA	few	TRBV10-3	CAISEFGGGGNTEAFF	TGTGCCATCAGTGAGTTTGGGGGCGGGGGAAACACTGAAGCTTTCTTT
TRBJ2-7	NA	many	TRBV6-5	CASPLDVNEQYF	TGTGCCAGCCCCCTGGACGTTAACGAGCAGTACTTC
TRBJ2-7	NA	many	TRBV6-5	CASSYLPGRNEQYF	TGTGCCAGCAGTTACTTGCCAGGGCGGAACGAGCAGTACTTC
TRBJ2-1	TRBD1	many	TRBV20-1	CSARSGTGGPRQFF	TGCAGTGCTAGGTCCGGGACAGGGGGACCTCGGCAGTTCTTC
TRBJ2-2	NA	few	TRBV7-2	CASSPRLNTGELFF	TGTGCCAGCAGCCCTAGACTGAACACCGGGGAGCTGTTTTTT
TRBJ1-1	NA	many	TRBV20-1	CSASIARASGTEAFF	TGCAGTGCTAGTATCGCCAGGGCGAGTGGCACTGAAGCTTTCTTT
TRBJ1-3	NA	few	TRBV9	CASSVGGGERNTIYF	TGTGCCAGCAGCGTAGGTGGCGGTGAGCGAAACACCATATATTTT
TRBJ2-2	TRBD1	NA	TRBV7-3	CASSPRTGQTGELFF	TGTGCCAGCAGCCCGAGGACAGGGCAAACCGGGGAGCTGTTTTTT
TRBJ1-4	NA	many	TRBV7-9	CASSIPGVEKLFF	TGTGCCAGCAGCATACCAGGGGTTGAAAAACTGTTTTTT
TRBJ2-3	TRBD2	many	TRBV27	CASSLWGTSGRGDTQYF	TGTGCCAGCAGTTTATGGGGGACTAGCGGGAGGGGAGATACGCAGTATTTT
TRBJ1-5	NA	NA	TRBV20-1	CSASSPGFRGNQPQHF	TGCAGTGCGTCGAGTCCGGGCTTCCGGGGCAATCAGCCCCAGCATTTT
TRBJ2-1	NA	many	TRBV7-8	CASSWSLDEQFF	TGTGCCAGCAGCTGGAGTCTTGATGAGCAGTTCTTC
TRBJ1-5	NA	many	TRBV14	CASSQTGNQPQHF	TGTGCCAGCAGCCAAACGGGCAATCAGCCCCAGCATTTT
TRBJ2-5	TRBD1	NA	TRBV7-9	CASSPPGTVQETQYF	TGTGCCAGCAGCCCCCCCGGGACAGTCCAAGAGACCCAGTACTTC
TRBJ2-7	NA	many	TRBV30	CAWSLSYEQYF	TGTGCCTGGAGCCTCTCCTACGAGCAGTACTTC
TRBJ1-2	NA	few	TRBV2	CASRASANYGYTF	TGTGCCAGCAGAGCTTCAGCTAACTATGGCTACACCTTC
TRBJ1-2	TRBD1	few	TRBV29-1	CSVAGQHYGYTF	TGCAGCGTTGCGGGACAGCACTATGGCTACACCTTC
TRBJ2-1	NA	NA	TRBV19	CASSLGSAGIQFF	TGTGCCAGTAGTTTAGGGTCGGCAGGGATACAGTTCTTC
TRBJ2-1	TRBD1	few	TRBV24-1	CATSRTGDTYNEQFF	TGTGCCACCAGTAGGACAGGGGATACCTACAATGAGCAGTTCTTC
TRBJ1-1	NA	NA	TRBV6-2/TRBV6-3	CASSYLGATEAFF	TGTGCCAGCAGTTACTTGGGAGCCACTGAAGCTTTCTTT
TRBJ2-2	TRBD2	few	TRBV5-1	CASRQTSGRSTGELFF	TGCGCCAGCAGACAAACTAGCGGGAGGAGCACCGGGGAGCTGTTTTTT
TRBJ1-2	TRBD1	NA	TRBV9	CASSVEPRTGGSYGYTF	TGTGCCAGCAGCGTAGAGCCCCGGACAGGGGGAAGCTATGGCTACACCTTC
TRBJ1-5	TRBD1	NA	TRBV12-3/TRBV12-4	CASSPDRGGNQPQHF	TGTGCCAGCAGCCCGGACAGGGGAGGCAATCAGCCCCAGCATTTT
TRBJ2-1	TRBD1	many	TRBV13	CASSLPGQGYNEQFF	TGTGCCAGCAGCTTACCGGGACAGGGGTACAATGAGCAGTTCTTC